The 31 T cell receptor beta chains reported below all come from one sample, sequenced in a study of control samples from healthy donors and cancer patients. Measured with immunoSEQ multiplex PCR; TCRdb has only the in-frame clones, and not every one. Here the sample spans roughly 130,000 clones, approximately 92% being singletons. Material for sequencing was blood. These receptors all stem from a young man in good health.

The chain links TRBV7-9 to TRBJ2-3, with TRBD2 identical over 7 bases. CDR3 length: 14 residues. The J segment lost 1 base and the V segment lost 6 bases, leaving 4 bases of the junction unmatched. The germline V gene encodes CDR1 SEHNR and CDR2 FQNEAQ (reference sequence). The CDR3 sequence: CASRGRGGTDTQYF. CDR3 DNA: TGTGCCAGCAGGGGCCGGGGGGGCACAGATACGCAGTATTTT.

CDR3 nucleotides: TGCGCCAGCAGCCAAGAGTGGATAAACTATGGCTACACCTTC. Amino acids: CASSQEWINYGYTF. V is TRBV4-1 and J is TRBJ1-2; D not certain. Germline CDR1 reads MGHRA; CDR2 reads YSYEKL. The CDR3 spans 14 residues. Trimming cost V 0 bases and J 2 bases, with 7 bases left between them.

The chain carries TRBV3-1 (or the pseudogene TRBV3-2) and TRBJ2-4; D might be TRBD1 (6 bases). Between the trimmed V and J ends, which lost 3 bases and 0 bases, there was a span of 9 bases. The CDR3 covers 15 residues. From germline, CDR1 is LGHDT and CDR2 YNNKEL (reference sequence). DNA for the CDR3: TGTGCCAGCAGCCAGGGGACATTAGCCAAAAACATTCAGTACTTC. Its protein is CASSQGTLAKNIQYF.

The chain couples TRBV2 to TRBJ2-7, with TRBD2 matching 7 bases. Per germline, CDR1 SNHLY and CDR2 FYNNEI. The CDR3 runs to 13 residues. V was clipped by 4 bases and J by 3 bases; unmatched bases: 3. CDR3 coding DNA: TGTGCCAGCAGTGGGCGGGGGTTCTACGAGCAGTACTTC. Its protein is CASSGRGFYEQYF.

The chain links TRBV9 to TRBJ2-4, with a tentative D call TRBD1 (6 bases). Trimming stripped 3 bases from V and 7 bases from J, with 14 bases between. This CDR3 is 14 amino acids long. The germline V gene encodes CDR1 SGDLS and CDR2 YYNGEE. As DNA, the CDR3 is TGTGCCAGCAGCGCACAGGGCTTTGGCAACATTCAGTACTTC. Encoded protein: CASSAQGFGNIQYF.

The chain employs TRBV6-5 and TRBJ2-2; the D gene is possibly TRBD1 (6 bases). This CDR3 has 15 residues. Trimming cost V 8 bases and J 0 bases, with 13 bases left between them. The germline gives CDR1 MNHEY, CDR2 SVGAGI. The CDR3 is CASPQGLTNTGELFF. Here the CDR3 DNA reads TGTGCCAGCCCACAGGGATTGACGAACACCGGGGAGCTGTTTTTT.

The V and J genes are TRBV7-9 and TRBJ2-3; maybe TRBD1 (5 bases). V lost 5 bases and J lost 9, with 15 bases in between. There are 13 residues in the CDR3. In germline, CDR1 is SEHNR, CDR2 FQNEAQ (reference sequence). DNA of the CDR3: TGTGCCAGCAGCCCCTTGGGGCCTGGCACGCAGTATTTT. This gives the protein CASSPLGPGTQYF.

The V and J genes are TRBV27 and TRBJ1-1; the D is unclear. Germline V lookup: CDR1 MNHEY, CDR2 SMNVEV (reference sequence). V lost 2 bases and J lost 2, with 9 bases in between. The CDR3 sequence is 14 residues long. Here the CDR3 reads CASSLTASNTEAFF. In DNA, the CDR3 is TGTGCCAGCAGTTTAACAGCCAGTAACACTGAAGCTTTCTTT.

This clone is a singleton in its sample. The V and J genes are TRBV2 and TRBJ2-2; D perhaps matches TRBD1 (6 bases). Looked up from germline, CDR1 is SNHLY and CDR2 is FYNNEI. V lost 8 bases and J lost 1, with 11 bases in between. CDR3 length: 14 amino acids. The CDR3 spells CASCRTVNTGELFF. The CDR3 DNA follows: TGTGCCAGCTGTAGGACAGTGAACACCGGGGAGCTGTTTTTT. The full variable domain, rest sourced from reference TRBV2 and TRBJ2-2, is EPEVTQTPSHQVTQMGQEVILRCVPISNHLYFYWYRQILGQKVEFLVSFYNNEISEKSEIFDDQFSVERPDGSNFTLKIRSTKLEDSAMYFCASCRTVNTGELFFGEGSRLTVL.

The rearrangement joins TRBV29-1 to TRBJ1-1; possibly TRBD1 for D (6 bases). Trimming left V 7 bases short and J 4 bases short, with 19 bases between. This CDR3 is 14 amino acids long. Germline CDR1 and CDR2: SQVTM and ANQGSEA. The CDR3 sequence is CSGWGALGSTEAFF. CDR3 sequence (DNA): TGCAGCGGGTGGGGGGCCCTGGGGAGCACTGAAGCTTTCTTT.

This rearrangement joins TRBV2 to TRBJ2-7, with TRBD1 identical over 10 bases. This CDR3 is 15 amino acids long. CDR1 and CDR2 (germline): SNHLY, FYNNEI. V shed 6 bases and J 1 base; nucleotides not matched to a gene: 6. The chain's CDR3 is CASRRDRGPSYEQYF. CDR3 bases: TGTGCCAGCAGGCGGGACAGGGGTCCTTCCTACGAGCAGTACTTC.

The J gene is TRBJ2-1, the V gene TRBV27, with 9 bases that match TRBD1. Germline lookup yields CDR1 MNHEY and CDR2 SMNVEV (reference sequence). J gave up 9 bases and V 5 bases, and 14 bases lay outside the gene matches. This CDR3 has 16 amino acids. The CDR3 is CASSLPRTGDRGEQFF. The CDR3 DNA follows: TGTGCCAGCAGTCTCCCCCGGACAGGGGATCGCGGTGAGCAGTTCTTC.

The J gene is TRBJ2-1, the V gene TRBV2, with TRBD2 identical over 11 bases. CDR1 and CDR2 (germline): SNHLY, FYNNEI. CDR3 length: 15 residues. V was clipped by 6 bases and J by 3 bases; unmatched bases: 4. The CDR3 DNA reads TGTGCCAGCAGCCCTACTAGCGGGGGCTACAATGAGCAGTTCTTC. It specifies CASSPTSGGYNEQFF. The full variable domain, rest sourced from reference TRBV2 and TRBJ2-1, is EPEVTQTPSHQVTQMGQEVILRCVPISNHLYFYWYRQILGQKVEFLVSFYNNEISEKSEIFDDQFSVERPDGSNFTLKIRSTKLEDSAMYFCASSPTSGGYNEQFFGPGTRLTVL.

The J gene is TRBJ2-1, the V gene TRBV7-3; TRBD2 agrees at 11 bases. Germline loops: CDR1 SGHTA, CDR2 FQGTGA. There are 15 residues in the CDR3. Trimming cost V 4 bases and J 4 bases; bases outside gene matches: 3. The CDR3 protein is CASSSGLADYNEQFF. The CDR3 bases are TGTGCCAGCAGCTCGGGACTAGCGGATTACAATGAGCAGTTCTTC. Supplemented by reference TRBV7-3 and TRBJ2-1, the full variable domain reads GAGVSQTPSNKVTEKGKYVELRCDPISGHTALYWYRQSLGQGPEFLIYFQGTGAADDSGLPNDRFFAVRPEGSVSTLKIQRTERGDSAVYLCASSSGLADYNEQFFGPGTRLTVL.

This chain joins TRBV7-8 and TRBJ1-5, with unresolved D. Germline V gene data show CDR1 as SGHVS and CDR2 as FQNEAQ. V dropped 2 bases and J dropped 5 bases, with 7 bases sitting between them. This CDR3 is built from 13 residues. The CDR3 region has the DNA TGTGCCAGCAGCTTAACACTGGATCAGCCCCAGCATTTT. It specifies CASSLTLDQPQHF.

This clone was found once. The gene calls are TRBV4-3 and TRBJ2-2; 10 nucleotides align to TRBD2. CDR1 is LGHNA and CDR2 is YSLEER in the germline V gene. There are 16 residues in the CDR3. The V segment lost 0 bases and the J segment 3 bases; nucleotides outside the gene matches: 1. DNA of the CDR3: TGCGCCAGCAGCCAAGATGGGACTAGCGACACCGGGGAGCTGTTTTTT. Residues: CASSQDGTSDTGELFF.

The genes are TRBV19 and TRBJ2-1; no clear D. Germline CDR1 reads LNHDA; CDR2 reads SQIVND (reference sequence). Trimming took 5 bases from V and 8 from J, leaving 19 bases between them. This CDR3 contains 15 residues. The CDR3 protein is CASSLLSPVSDEQFF. CDR3 coding DNA: TGTGCCAGTAGTTTACTCAGTCCCGTTTCTGATGAGCAGTTCTTC.

The chain employs TRBV13 and TRBJ1-3; D uncertain. This CDR3 has 16 residues. The ends were cut back, 5 bases at V and 0 bases at J, with 14 bases in the middle. CDR1 is PRHDT, CDR2 FYEKMQ, per germline (reference sequence). The CDR3 DNA sequence: TGTGCCAGCAGCCCTGGGGAGGGCAGCTCTGGAAACACCATATATTTT. Translated: CASSPGEGSSGNTIYF.

This chain connects TRBV30 to TRBJ2-7, with 9 nucleotides matching TRBD2. CDR3 length: 14 residues. After removal of 2 bases from V and 2 bases from J, the junction contained 4 bases not matched to a gene. Germline V gene sequence: CDR1 GTSNPN, CDR2 SVGIG (reference sequence). The DNA of the CDR3 is TGTGCCTGGAGTCCGCGGGGGGGCGCCTACGAGCAGTACTTC. Its protein product is CAWSPRGGAYEQYF.

J is TRBJ1-6 and V is TRBV15; 8 positions agree with TRBD1. The CDR3 is 14 residues long. With 4 bases clipped from V and 10 bases from J, the junction kept 6 bases outside the gene matches. CDR1 is LNHNV and CDR2 is YYDKDF in the germline V gene (reference sequence). The DNA of the CDR3 is TGTGCCACCAGCAAAGGACAGGGTGACTCACCCCTCCACTTT. Protein sequence: CATSKGQGDSPLHF.

V usage is TRBV3-1 (or the pseudogene TRBV3-2) and J usage is TRBJ2-5; 10 bases align to TRBD2. Germline V gene sequence: CDR1 LGHDT, CDR2 YNNKEL (reference sequence). The CDR3 is made up of 19 amino acids. The junction had 14 bases not matched to a gene; V was cut back by 4 bases and J by 0 bases. The CDR3 reads CASSLPKVEAGGDQETQYF. Written as DNA, the CDR3 is TGTGCCAGCAGCCTCCCAAAGGTTGAAGCGGGGGGGGACCAAGAGACCCAGTACTTC.

This sequence joins TRBV25-1 and TRBJ1-5; D remains unclear. The CDR3 runs 18 residues. V lost 0 bases and J lost 4, with 19 bases in between. CDR1 MGHDK and CDR2 SYGVNS come from the germline V gene. CDR3 coding DNA: TGTGCCAGCAGTGAATATACCCCACGGGGAGGGATAAATCAGCCCCAGCATTTT. It yields the protein CASSEYTPRGGINQPQHF.

The chain recombines TRBV5-1 with TRBJ2-2; 7 positions agree with TRBD1. V shed 3 bases, J shed 0 bases, and the junction held 2 bases outside the gene matches. This CDR3 spans 15 amino acids. Germline CDR1 and CDR2: SGHRS and YFSETQ. CDR3: CASSWDSANTGELFF. The DNA for the CDR3 is TGCGCCAGCAGCTGGGACAGCGCGAACACCGGGGAGCTGTTTTTT.

The gene calls are TRBV25-1 and TRBJ2-7, with 7 nucleotides matching TRBD1. This CDR3 is built from 13 residues. Trimming at V came to 6 bases and at J to 6 bases, leaving 8 bases not matched to a gene. The germline V gene has CDR1 MGHDK and CDR2 SYGVNS. The CDR3 nucleotides read TGTGCCAGCAGCGGGACAGCCGGCGTCGAGCAGTACTTC. Translation: CASSGTAGVEQYF.

The rearrangement uses TRBV7-9 and TRBJ1-1; the D is unclear. This CDR3 spans 13 amino acids. In germline, CDR1 is SEHNR, CDR2 FQNEAQ (reference sequence). Trimming pared 7 bases from V and 0 bases from J, leaving 9 bases between. The CDR3 bases are TGTGCCAGCACCGCGCCGGTGAACACTGAAGCTTTCTTT. Protein sequence: CASTAPVNTEAFF.

V is TRBV30 and J is TRBJ2-5; 11 positions agree with TRBD1. The CDR3 is 15 residues long. Looked up from germline, CDR1 is GTSNPN and CDR2 is SVGIG (reference sequence). V trimming: 3 bases; J trimming: 5 bases; junction bases outside the gene matches: 8. In nucleotides, the CDR3 is TGTGCCTGGAGCCGCGGACAGGGGGCTATGGAGACCCAGTACTTC. It encodes CAWSRGQGAMETQYF.

This sequence joins TRBV19 and TRBJ2-6; D is ambiguous. The CDR3 runs to 16 residues. V was clipped by 5 bases and J by 2 bases, with 13 bases between them. Germline assignment: CDR1 LNHDA and CDR2 SQIVND (reference sequence). The CDR3 is CASSPSLRTGANVLTF. The CDR3 nucleotides are TGTGCCAGTAGTCCGTCACTCCGTACTGGGGCCAACGTCCTGACTTTC.

The chain couples TRBV7-9 to TRBJ2-5; D tentatively reads TRBD1 or TRBD2 (5 bases each). CDR3 length: 11 amino acids. Per germline, CDR1 SEHNR and CDR2 FQNEAQ (reference sequence). Deletions cut 2 bases from V and 10 bases from J, with 8 bases between. The CDR3 nucleotides read TGTGCCAGCAGCTTATCGGGGCTCCAGTACTTC. This sequence encodes CASSLSGLQYF. Filled out from reference TRBV7-9 and TRBJ2-5, the complete variable domain reads DTGVSQNPRHKITKRGQNVTFRCDPISEHNRLYWYRQTLGQGPEFLTYFQNEAQLEKSRLLSDRFSAERPKGSFSTLEIQRTEQGDSAMYLCASSLSGLQYFGPGTRLLVL.

The V gene is TRBV3-1 (or the pseudogene TRBV3-2), the J gene TRBJ1-2; D might be TRBD1 (5 bases). This CDR3 is 14 amino acids long. V was pared by 0 bases and J by 8 bases, with 13 bases between. Germline CDR1 LGHDT, CDR2 YNNKEL (reference sequence). CDR3 DNA: TGTGCCAGCAGCCAAGATCGGAGGGGAGCCGGCTACACCTTC. This codes for CASSQDRRGAGYTF.

This clone is a singleton in its sample. V usage is TRBV5-1 and J usage is TRBJ2-6; D could derive from TRBD1 or TRBD2 (6 bases each). The germline V and J ends were trimmed by 3 bases and 1 base, with 20 bases remaining between them. This CDR3 spans 19 amino acids. CDR1 is SGHRS and CDR2 is YFSETQ in the germline V gene. The CDR3 DNA sequence: TGCGCCAGCAGCTGGTTAGGGGGGCTCCGAGGGTCTGGGGCCAACGTCCTGACTTTC. This codes for CASSWLGGLRGSGANVLTF.

This rearrangement joins TRBV27 to TRBJ1-6; tentative D call: TRBD1 (5 bases). Germline assignment: CDR1 MNHEY and CDR2 SMNVEV (reference sequence). The CDR3 contains 15 residues. V was shortened by 7 bases and J by 8 bases, with 18 bases between the two germline ends. In DNA, the CDR3 is TGTGCCAGCAAGATCCGGGACGGGATATATTCACCCCTCCACTTT. It specifies CASKIRDGIYSPLHF.